This record looks at one TCR beta chain sequence and its context. The antigen is not known. PCR employed 60 Vbeta and 13 Jbeta primers. The method was immunoSEQ multiplex PCR; TCRdb's version includes in-frame clones alone and lacks a portion of them. The sample holds approximately 90,000 clones, approximately 77% seen once. The data stem from a study of cytomegalovirus exposure and HLA in healthy donors. Findings and limits, study-wide: Analysis was carried out at a later point, and it linked a missense DCLRE1C variant to TCR beta V- and J-gene trimming. The productive fraction for most TCR beta V segments was about 87% or about 30% in an earlier analysis. Presence/absence analyses assumed roughly uniform sequencing depth across donors. The classifier was said to identify cytomegalovirus status with high specificity and sensitivity.

From germline, CDR1 is MNHEY and CDR2 SMNVEV (reference sequence). Trimming took off 0 bases at V and 5 bases at J, with 8 bases between the two ends. CDR3 length equals 14 residues. The chain carries TRBV27 and TRBJ1-5, with D hard to call. Sequences were obtained from PBMCs. The sequence was collected from a middle-aged woman in good health and CMV-seronegative. The CDR3 DNA reads as TGTGCCAGCAGTTTATCCTATACTGATCAGCCCCAGCATTTT. Protein product: CASSLSYTDQPQHF.